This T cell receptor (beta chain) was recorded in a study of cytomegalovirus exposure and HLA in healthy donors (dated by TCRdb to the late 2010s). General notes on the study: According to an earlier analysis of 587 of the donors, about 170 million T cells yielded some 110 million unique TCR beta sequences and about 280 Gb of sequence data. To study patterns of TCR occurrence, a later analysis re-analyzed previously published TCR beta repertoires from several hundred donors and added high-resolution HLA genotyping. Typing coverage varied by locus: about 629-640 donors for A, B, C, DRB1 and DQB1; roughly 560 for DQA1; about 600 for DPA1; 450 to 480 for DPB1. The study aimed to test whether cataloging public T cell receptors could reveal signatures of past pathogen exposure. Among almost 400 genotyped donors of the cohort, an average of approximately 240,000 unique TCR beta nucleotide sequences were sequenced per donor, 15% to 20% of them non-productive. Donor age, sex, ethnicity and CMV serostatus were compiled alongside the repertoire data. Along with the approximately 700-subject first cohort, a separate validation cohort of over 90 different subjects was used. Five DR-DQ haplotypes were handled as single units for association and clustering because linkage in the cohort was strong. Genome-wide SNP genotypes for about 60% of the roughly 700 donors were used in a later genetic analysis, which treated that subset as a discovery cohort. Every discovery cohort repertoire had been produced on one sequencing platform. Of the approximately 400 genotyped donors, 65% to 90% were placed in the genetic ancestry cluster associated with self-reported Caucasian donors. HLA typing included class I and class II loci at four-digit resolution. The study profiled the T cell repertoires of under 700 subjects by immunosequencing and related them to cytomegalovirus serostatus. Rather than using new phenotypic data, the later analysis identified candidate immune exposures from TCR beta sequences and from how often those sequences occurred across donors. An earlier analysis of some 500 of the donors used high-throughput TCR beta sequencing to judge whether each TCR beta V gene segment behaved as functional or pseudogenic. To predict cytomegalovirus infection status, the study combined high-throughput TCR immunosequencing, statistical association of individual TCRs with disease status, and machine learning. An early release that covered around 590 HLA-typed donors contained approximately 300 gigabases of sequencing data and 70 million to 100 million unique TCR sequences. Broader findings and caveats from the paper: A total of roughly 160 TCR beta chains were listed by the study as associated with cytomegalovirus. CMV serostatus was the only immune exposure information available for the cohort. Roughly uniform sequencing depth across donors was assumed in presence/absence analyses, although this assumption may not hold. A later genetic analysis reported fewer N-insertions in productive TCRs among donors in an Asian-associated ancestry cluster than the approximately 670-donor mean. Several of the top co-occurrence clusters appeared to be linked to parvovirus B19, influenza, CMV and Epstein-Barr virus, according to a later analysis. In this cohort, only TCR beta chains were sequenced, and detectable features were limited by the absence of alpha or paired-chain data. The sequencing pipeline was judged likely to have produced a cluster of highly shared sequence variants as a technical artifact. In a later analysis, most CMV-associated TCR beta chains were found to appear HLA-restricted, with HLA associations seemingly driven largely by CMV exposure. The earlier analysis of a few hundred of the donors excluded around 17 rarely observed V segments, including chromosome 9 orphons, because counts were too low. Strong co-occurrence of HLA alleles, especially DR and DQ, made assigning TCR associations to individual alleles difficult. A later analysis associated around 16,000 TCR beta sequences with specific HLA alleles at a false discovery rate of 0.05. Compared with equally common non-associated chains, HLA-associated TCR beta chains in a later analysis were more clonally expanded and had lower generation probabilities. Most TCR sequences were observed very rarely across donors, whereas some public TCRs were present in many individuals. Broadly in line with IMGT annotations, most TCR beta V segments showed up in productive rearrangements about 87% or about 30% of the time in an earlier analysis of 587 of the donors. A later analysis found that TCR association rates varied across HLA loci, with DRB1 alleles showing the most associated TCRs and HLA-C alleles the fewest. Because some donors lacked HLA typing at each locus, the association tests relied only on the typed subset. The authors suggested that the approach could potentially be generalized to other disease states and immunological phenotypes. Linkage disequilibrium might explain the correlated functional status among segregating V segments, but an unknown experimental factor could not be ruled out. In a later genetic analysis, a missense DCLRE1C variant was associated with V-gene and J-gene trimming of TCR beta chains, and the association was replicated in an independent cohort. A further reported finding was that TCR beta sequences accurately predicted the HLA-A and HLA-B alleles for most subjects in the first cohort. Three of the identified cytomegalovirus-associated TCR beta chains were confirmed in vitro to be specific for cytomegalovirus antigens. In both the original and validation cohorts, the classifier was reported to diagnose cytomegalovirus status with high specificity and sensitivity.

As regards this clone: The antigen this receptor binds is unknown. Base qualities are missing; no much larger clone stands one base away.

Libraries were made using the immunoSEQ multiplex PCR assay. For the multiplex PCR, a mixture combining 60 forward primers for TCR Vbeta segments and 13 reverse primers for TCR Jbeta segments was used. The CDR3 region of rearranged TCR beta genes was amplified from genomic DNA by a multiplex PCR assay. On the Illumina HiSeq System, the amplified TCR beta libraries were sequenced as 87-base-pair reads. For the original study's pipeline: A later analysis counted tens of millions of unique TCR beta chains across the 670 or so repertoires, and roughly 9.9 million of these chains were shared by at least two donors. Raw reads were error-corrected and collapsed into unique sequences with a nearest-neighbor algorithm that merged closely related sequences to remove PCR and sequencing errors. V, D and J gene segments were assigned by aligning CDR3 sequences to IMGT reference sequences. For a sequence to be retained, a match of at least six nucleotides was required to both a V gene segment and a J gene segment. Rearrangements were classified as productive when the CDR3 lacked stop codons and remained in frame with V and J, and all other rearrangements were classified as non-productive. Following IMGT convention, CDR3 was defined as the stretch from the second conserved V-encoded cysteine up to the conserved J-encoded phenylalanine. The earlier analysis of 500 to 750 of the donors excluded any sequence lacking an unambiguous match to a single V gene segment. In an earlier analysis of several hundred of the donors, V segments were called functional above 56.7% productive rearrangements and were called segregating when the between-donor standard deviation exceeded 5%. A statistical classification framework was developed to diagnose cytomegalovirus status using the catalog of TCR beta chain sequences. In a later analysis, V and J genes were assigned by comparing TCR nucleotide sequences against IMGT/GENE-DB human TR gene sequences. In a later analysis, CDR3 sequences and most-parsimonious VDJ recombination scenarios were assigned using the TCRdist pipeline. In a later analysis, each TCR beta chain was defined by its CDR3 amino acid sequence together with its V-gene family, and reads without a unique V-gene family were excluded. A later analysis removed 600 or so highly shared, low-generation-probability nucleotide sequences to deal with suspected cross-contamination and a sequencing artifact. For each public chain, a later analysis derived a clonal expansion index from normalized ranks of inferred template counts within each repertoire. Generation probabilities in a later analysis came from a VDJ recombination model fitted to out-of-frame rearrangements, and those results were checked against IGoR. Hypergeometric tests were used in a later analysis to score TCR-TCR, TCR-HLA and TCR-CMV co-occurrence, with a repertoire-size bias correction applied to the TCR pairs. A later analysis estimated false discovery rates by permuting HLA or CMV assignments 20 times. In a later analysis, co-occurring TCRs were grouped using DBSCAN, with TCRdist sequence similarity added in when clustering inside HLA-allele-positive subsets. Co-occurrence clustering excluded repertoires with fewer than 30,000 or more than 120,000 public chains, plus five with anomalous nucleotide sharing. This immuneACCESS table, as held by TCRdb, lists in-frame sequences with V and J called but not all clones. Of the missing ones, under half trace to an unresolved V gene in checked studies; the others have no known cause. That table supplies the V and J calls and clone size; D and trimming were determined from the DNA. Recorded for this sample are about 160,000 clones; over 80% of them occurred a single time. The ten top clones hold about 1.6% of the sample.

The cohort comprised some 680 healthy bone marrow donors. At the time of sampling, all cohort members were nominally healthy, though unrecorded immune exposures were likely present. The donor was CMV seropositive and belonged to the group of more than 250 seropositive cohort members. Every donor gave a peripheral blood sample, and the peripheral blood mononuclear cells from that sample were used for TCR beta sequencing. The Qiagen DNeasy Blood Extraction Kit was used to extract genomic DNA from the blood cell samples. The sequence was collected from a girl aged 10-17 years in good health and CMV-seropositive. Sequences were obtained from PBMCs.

The DNA reads as follows: TGCGCCAGCAGTCCAAGCGATTCACCTTCCTACGAGCAGTACTTC. It translates to CASSPSDSPSYEQYF. The chain joins TRBV4-1 to TRBJ2-7; the D gene cannot be named for sure. CDR3 length: 15 amino acids, cysteine to phenylalanine. Solely the CDR3 DNA is kept, with 45 bases framed from the first base. CDR1 MGHRA and CDR2 YSYEKL were looked up in the germline V gene. The junction carries 16 bases between V and J, which are trimmed by 6 bases and 1 base respectively.